A selection of T cell receptor beta chains follows, all from one sample in a study of T-cell memory formation after mild COVID-19. One entry per CDR3 protein results from TCRdb running MiXCR on the 5' RACE reads. The sample includes hundreds of thousands of distinct CDR3 sequences, around 20% of them seen just once. Sequencing was carried out using PBMCs or a T cell subset sorted from them (not recorded which). The origin of the receptors is an adult woman who had mild COVID-19 (a few samples of this study predate the infection). Cell type and time point are not known. CDR3s include the opening cysteine and the closing phenylalanine or tryptophan. Fields, in order: J gene, D gene, V gene, clone size, CDR3 protein, CDR3 DNA. D genes are given only for firm matches. Clone size appears in some rows only: once, few, many, or a class for an expanded clone.

TRBJ2-1,TRBD2,TRBV9,-,CASSVDGGRANEQFF,TGTGCCAGCAGCGTAGACGGCGGGAGGGCCAATGAGCAGTTCTTC
TRBJ2-1,-,TRBV15,-,CATTSGPRDEQFF,TGTGCCACCACCTCCGGCCCGAGGGATGAGCAGTTCTTC
TRBJ2-1,-,TRBV5-1,few,CASSLRNSMSYNEQFF,TGCGCCAGCAGCTTAAGGAACTCCATGTCCTACAATGAGCAGTTCTTC
TRBJ2-7,-,TRBV6-5,-,CASTGDSIYEQYF,TGTGCCAGCACCGGAGATAGTATCTACGAGCAGTACTTC
TRBJ1-2,-,TRBV3-1,many,CASSQDLVDGYTF,TGTGCCAGCAGCCAAGATCTAGTGGATGGCTACACCTTC
TRBJ2-7,-,TRBV7-9,-,CASSFAGTYEQYF,TGTGCCAGCAGCTTCGCAGGGACCTACGAGCAGTACTTC
TRBJ2-7,TRBD1,TRBV7-8,-,CASSPTDRERFYEQYF,TGTGCCAGCAGCCCCACGGACAGGGAGCGGTTCTACGAGCAGTACTTC
TRBJ2-1,-,TRBV29-1,few,CSLARGALNEQFF,TGCAGCCTGGCCAGGGGGGCCCTAAATGAGCAGTTCTTC
TRBJ2-7,-,TRBV3-1,-,CASSRSPPTEQYF,TGTGCCAGCAGCCGATCACCGCCGACCGAGCAGTACTTC
TRBJ2-7,TRBD2,TRBV24-1,-,CATSERASGVYEQYF,TGTGCCACCAGTGAAAGGGCTAGCGGGGTCTACGAGCAGTACTTC
TRBJ1-2,-,TRBV6-1,few,CASSEQLAYGYTF,TGTGCCAGCAGTGAACAACTGGCCTATGGCTACACCTTC
TRBJ1-1,TRBD1,TRBV20-1,-,CSARQGRGEAFF,TGCAGTGCCAGACAGGGTCGAGGTGAAGCTTTCTTT
TRBJ2-7,-,TRBV5-6,-,CASSFMAADYEQYF,TGTGCCAGCAGCTTCATGGCAGCGGACTACGAGCAGTACTTC
TRBJ1-6,-,TRBV12-3/TRBV12-4,few,CASSQQDSPLHF,TGTGCCAGCAGTCAACAGGATTCACCCCTCCACTTT
TRBJ2-2,-,TRBV6-2/TRBV6-3,-,CASRQSETGELFF,TGTGCCAGCAGACAAAGCGAAACCGGGGAGCTGTTTTTT
TRBJ1-2,TRBD1,TRBV9,-,CASSVGTGGFYGYTF,TGTGCCAGCAGCGTAGGAACAGGGGGTTTCTATGGCTACACCTTC
TRBJ1-1,-,TRBV7-9,-,CASNSGFSSTEAFF,TGTGCCAGCAATTCAGGGTTCTCCTCCACTGAAGCTTTCTTT
TRBJ2-7,-,TRBV30,-,CAWSGGGNYEQYF,TGTGCCTGGAGTGGTGGGGGAAACTACGAGCAGTACTTC
TRBJ2-3,TRBD2,TRBV6-6,-,CASSPGLAAGTQYF,TGTGCCAGCAGTCCAGGACTAGCGGCAGGTACGCAGTATTTT
TRBJ2-1,TRBD2,TRBV9,-,CASSVVGGGTYNEQFF,TGTGCCAGCAGCGTAGTTGGCGGGGGAACCTACAATGAGCAGTTCTTC
TRBJ2-7,-,TRBV18,-,CASSPVLSDLYYEQYF,TGTGCCAGCTCACCCGTATTGTCCGACCTCTACTACGAGCAGTACTTC
TRBJ1-1,-,TRBV5-1,-,CASSLGNGAAFF,TGCGCCAGCAGCTTGGGGAATGGGGCCGCTTTCTTT
TRBJ1-5,-,TRBV12-3/TRBV12-4,few,CASTWGSNQPQHF,TGTGCCAGTACCTGGGGGAGCAATCAGCCCCAGCATTTT
TRBJ2-2,TRBD1,TRBV11-1,few,CASGPGQTNTGELFF,TGTGCCAGCGGACCGGGACAGACGAACACCGGGGAGCTGTTTTTT
TRBJ2-7,TRBD2,TRBV2,few,CASILSGRVYEQYF,TGTGCCAGCATCCTTAGCGGGAGGGTCTACGAGCAGTACTTC
TRBJ1-2,TRBD1,TRBV7-2,many,CASSLAGQPGGYTF,TGTGCCAGCAGCTTAGCGGGACAGCCTGGTGGCTACACCTTC
TRBJ2-3,-,TRBV23-1,-,CASSQGQGNDF,TGCGCCAGCAGTCAAGGTCAGGGTAACGATTTT
TRBJ2-7,-,TRBV6-5,-,CASSYGGQEYEQYF,TGTGCCAGCAGTTACGGGGGGCAGGAATACGAGCAGTACTTC
TRBJ2-1,-,TRBV5-1,many,CASSFEPSAGNEQFF,TGCGCCAGCAGCTTCGAGCCCTCTGCAGGCAATGAGCAGTTCTTC
TRBJ2-3,-,TRBV11-2,-,CASSLRQGWADTQYF,TGTGCCAGCAGCTTGAGGCAGGGGTGGGCAGATACGCAGTATTTT
TRBJ2-2,TRBD1,TRBV7-7,few,CASSFLPFLTGTLNTGELFF,TGTGCTAGCAGCTTCCTACCGTTCCTGACAGGGACCCTGAACACCGGGGAGCTGTTTTTT
TRBJ2-2,TRBD2,TRBV5-1,many,CASSLSLTRVSLAGLHTGELFF,TGCGCCAGCAGCTTGTCACTCACGAGAGTGTCACTAGCGGGCTTACACACCGGGGAGCTGTTTTTT
TRBJ1-4,-,TRBV5-6,-,CASSPGPTNEKLFF,TGTGCCAGCAGCCCAGGGCCCACTAATGAAAAACTGTTTTTT
TRBJ2-1,TRBD2,TRBV9,many,CASSATSGSSYNEQFF,TGTGCCAGCAGCGCGACTAGCGGGAGTTCGTACAATGAGCAGTTCTTC
TRBJ2-7,TRBD2,TRBV3-1,-,CASTQSGGEQYF,TGTGCCAGCACTCAAAGCGGGGGCGAGCAGTACTTC
TRBJ1-1,-,TRBV5-1,many,CASSSQGVNTEAFF,TGCGCCAGCAGCTCCCAGGGCGTGAACACTGAAGCTTTCTTT